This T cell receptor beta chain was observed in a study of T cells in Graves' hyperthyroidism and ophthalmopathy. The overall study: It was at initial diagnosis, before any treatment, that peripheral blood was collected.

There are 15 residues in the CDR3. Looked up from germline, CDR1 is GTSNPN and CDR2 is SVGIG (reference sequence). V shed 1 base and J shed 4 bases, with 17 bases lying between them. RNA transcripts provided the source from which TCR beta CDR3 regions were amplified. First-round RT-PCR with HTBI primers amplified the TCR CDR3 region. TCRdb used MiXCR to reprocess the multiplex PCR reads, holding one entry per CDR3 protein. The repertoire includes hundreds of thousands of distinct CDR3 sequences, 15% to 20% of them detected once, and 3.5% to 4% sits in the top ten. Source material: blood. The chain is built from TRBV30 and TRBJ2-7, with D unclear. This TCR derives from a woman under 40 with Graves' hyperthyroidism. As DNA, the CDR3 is TGTGCCTGGAGTGAGAGTGCCGGCGGTCCGTACGAGCAGTACTTC. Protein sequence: CAWSESAGGPYEQYF.